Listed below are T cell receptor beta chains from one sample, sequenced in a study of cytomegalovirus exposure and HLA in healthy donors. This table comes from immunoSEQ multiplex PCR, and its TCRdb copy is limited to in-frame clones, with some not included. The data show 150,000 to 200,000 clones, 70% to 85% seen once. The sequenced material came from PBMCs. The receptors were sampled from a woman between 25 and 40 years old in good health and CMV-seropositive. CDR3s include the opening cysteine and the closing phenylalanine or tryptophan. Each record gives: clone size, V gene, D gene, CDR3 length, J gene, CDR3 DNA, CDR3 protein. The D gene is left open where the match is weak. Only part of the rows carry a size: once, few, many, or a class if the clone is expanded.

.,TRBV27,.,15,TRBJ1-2,TGTGCCAGCAGTTTACAAGGGGAGGGTGGCTATGGCTACACCTTC,CASSLQGEGGYGYTF
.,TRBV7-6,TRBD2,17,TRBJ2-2,TGTGCCAGCAGGGACCTCCTGGCGGGAGGGCCCTCCGGGGAGCTGTTTTTT,CASRDLLAGGPSGELFF
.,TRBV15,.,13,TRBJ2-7,TGTGCCACCGGCGGGACAGAATCTAGAGAGCAGTACTTC,CATGGTESREQYF
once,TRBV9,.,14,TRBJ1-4,TGTGCCAGCAGCGTACAGGACAGTAGTGAAAAACTGTTTTTT,CASSVQDSSEKLFF
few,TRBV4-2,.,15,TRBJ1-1,TGTGCCAGCAGCCAAGAAAACAGACGGAACACTGAAGCTTTCTTT,CASSQENRRNTEAFF
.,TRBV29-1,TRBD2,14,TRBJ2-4,TGCAGCGTTGAACCTACGGGGGGGCAAAACATTCAGTACTTC,CSVEPTGGQNIQYF
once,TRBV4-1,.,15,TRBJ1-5,TGCGCCAGCAGCCAAGAGGGGCAGGGAGGTCAGCCCCAGCATTTT,CASSQEGQGGQPQHF
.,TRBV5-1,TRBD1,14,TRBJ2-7,TGCGCCAGCAGCTTGGATCGACAGGGCAACGAGCAGTACTTC,CASSLDRQGNEQYF
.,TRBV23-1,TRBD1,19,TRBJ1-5,TGCGCCAGCAGTCAGAGGGGACAGGGGGCCGCCTATAGCAATCAGCCCCAGCATTTT,CASSQRGQGAAYSNQPQHF
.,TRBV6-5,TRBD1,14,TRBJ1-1,TGTGCCAGCAGCCGACAGGGGGCGAACACTGAAGCTTTCTTT,CASSRQGANTEAFF
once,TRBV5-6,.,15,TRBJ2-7,TGTGCCAGCAGCTACGTCAGCGGGCCCGAGGTGGAGCAGTACTTC,CASSYVSGPEVEQYF
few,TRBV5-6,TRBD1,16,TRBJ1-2,TGTGCCAGCAGCTTCTACAGGGGGTTAGGTGGCTATGGCTACACCTTC,CASSFYRGLGGYGYTF
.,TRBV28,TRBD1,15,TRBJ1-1,TGTGCCAGCTCAGGGCCCCGGACAGGGGACACTGAAGCTTTCTTT,CASSGPRTGDTEAFF
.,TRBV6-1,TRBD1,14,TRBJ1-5,TGTGCCAGCAGTGAAAGGAGGACAGGCCAGCCCCAGCATTTT,CASSERRTGQPQHF
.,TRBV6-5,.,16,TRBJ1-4,TGTGCCAGCAGTTACTCCACCCTCGGGGTGGATGAAAAACTGTTTTTT,CASSYSTLGVDEKLFF
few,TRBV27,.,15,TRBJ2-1,TGTGCCAGCAGTCCTGGGGGCGGCCGATACAATGAGCAGTTCTTC,CASSPGGGRYNEQFF
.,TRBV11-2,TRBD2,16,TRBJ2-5,TGTGCCAGCAGCTCTACTGGCGGGAGGAGGGGGGAGACCCAGTACTTC,CASSSTGGRRGETQYF
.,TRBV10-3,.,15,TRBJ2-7,TGTGCCATCAGTGTAGATGGGGGCCACTCCTACGAGCAGTACTTC,CAISVDGGHSYEQYF
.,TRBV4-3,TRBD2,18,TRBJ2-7,TGCGCCAGCAGCCAAGGTACGGTTGTAGCGGGAGATCCCCACGAGCAGTACTTC,CASSQGTVVAGDPHEQYF
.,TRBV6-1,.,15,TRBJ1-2,TGTGCCAGCAGTGAAGACCGGGGTTTAGGCTATGGCTACACCTTC,CASSEDRGLGYGYTF
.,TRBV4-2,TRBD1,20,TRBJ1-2,TGTGCCAGCAGCCAGCCCCTGGGGAGGACAGGGGGCAATTCTAACTATGGCTACACCTTC,CASSQPLGRTGGNSNYGYTF
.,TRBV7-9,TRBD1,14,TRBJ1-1,TGTGCCAGCAGGAAACAGGGGCGGCACACTGAAGCTTTCTTT,CASRKQGRHTEAFF
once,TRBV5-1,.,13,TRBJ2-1,TGCGCCAGCAGCTTGCCGGGAGAGGTTGAGCAGTTCTTC,CASSLPGEVEQFF
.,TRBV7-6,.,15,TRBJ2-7,TGTGCCAGCAGCTTAGACAGGCCCAGCTCCTACGAGCAGTACTTC,CASSLDRPSSYEQYF
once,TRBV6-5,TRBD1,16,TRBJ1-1,TGTGCCAGCAGTTACTCGAACAGGGGTTTAAACACTGAAGCTTTCTTT,CASSYSNRGLNTEAFF
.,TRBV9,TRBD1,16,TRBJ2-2,TGTGCCAGCAGCACCGGGACAGGGACATTTTCGGGGGAGCTGTTTTTT,CASSTGTGTFSGELFF
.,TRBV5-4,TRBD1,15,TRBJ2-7,TGTGCCAGCAGCGTGACAGGGGTCTACTCCTACGAGCAGTACTTC,CASSVTGVYSYEQYF
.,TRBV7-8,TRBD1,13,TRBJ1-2,TGTGCCAGCAGCCCCGGACAGGGCTATGGCTACACCTTC,CASSPGQGYGYTF
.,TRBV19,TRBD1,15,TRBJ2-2,TGTGCCAGTAGTGCAGGGGGAATCGACACCGGGGAGCTGTTTTTT,CASSAGGIDTGELFF
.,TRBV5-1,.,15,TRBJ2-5,TGCGCCAGCAGGCAGGCTACCTCTCGGGGAGAGACCCAGTACTTC,CASRQATSRGETQYF
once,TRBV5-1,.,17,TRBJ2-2,TGCGCCAGCAGCTTGGCCGACAGGGAGGTCGAAACCGGGGAGCTGTTTTTT,CASSLADREVETGELFF
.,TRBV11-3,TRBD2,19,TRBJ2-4,TGTGCCAGCAGCCCCCGGGGGGGCAAATACAGTCTGGCCAAAAACATTCAGTACTTC,CASSPRGGKYSLAKNIQYF
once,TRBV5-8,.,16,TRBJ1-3,TGTGCCAGCAGCTTGGACAGGGTCAACTCTGGAAACACCATATATTTT,CASSLDRVNSGNTIYF
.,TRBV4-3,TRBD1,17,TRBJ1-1,TGCGCCAGCAGCCAAAGCCACAGGGGGCGCCGAGACACTGAAGCTTTCTTT,CASSQSHRGRRDTEAFF
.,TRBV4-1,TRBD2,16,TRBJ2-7,TGCGCCAGCAGCCAACCAGCGGGGGGGAGCTCCTACGAGCAGTACTTC,CASSQPAGGSSYEQYF
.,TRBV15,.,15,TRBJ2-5,TGTGCCACCAGCAGAGTTACAGGGAGCCAAGAGACCCAGTACTTC,CATSRVTGSQETQYF
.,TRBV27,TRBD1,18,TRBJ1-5,TGTGCCAGCAGTCGACTCCGGACAGGGGGAATTTTGGATCAGCCCCAGCATTTT,CASSRLRTGGILDQPQHF
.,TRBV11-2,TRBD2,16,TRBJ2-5,TGTGCCAGCAGCCGTATGTTTTCGGGGGGGCAAGAGACCCAGTACTTC,CASSRMFSGGQETQYF
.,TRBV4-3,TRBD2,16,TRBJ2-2,TGCGCCAGCAGCCAAGATACGGGAGGGAACACCGGGGAGCTGTTTTTT,CASSQDTGGNTGELFF
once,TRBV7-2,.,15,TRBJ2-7,TGTGCCAGCAGCGTCACAGGGTATCCAAGCTACGAGCAGTACTTC,CASSVTGYPSYEQYF
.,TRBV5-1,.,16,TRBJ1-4,TGCGCCAGCAGCTCAGCGCTGCGGGGGGCTAATGAAAAACTGTTTTTT,CASSSALRGANEKLFF
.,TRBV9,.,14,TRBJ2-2,TGTGCCAGCAGCGTAGAATCGACTACCGGGGAGCTGTTTTTT,CASSVESTTGELFF